What follows is one TCR beta chain and its context. Its antigen remains unidentified. The sorted Tregs were CD4+CD25+CD127-/low cells. Each CDR3 protein is one row after TCRdb ran MiXCR on the 5' RACE reads. The data contain 10,000 or so distinct CDR3 sequences, around 31% of them singletons. Study-wide results and caveats: Tumor-infiltrating Treg TCR alpha and beta sequences overlapped most with tumor naive CD4+ T cells, then blood naive.

The clonotype comes from a female donor with breast cancer. Material for sequencing was Tregs sorted from blood.

The CDR3 DNA reads TGCAGTGCTAGAGATCTCGCACTAGCGGGAGGGTGGGAGCAGTTCTTC. Translation gives CSARDLALAGGWEQFF. The chain carries TRBV20-1 and TRBJ2-1, with TRBD2 identical over 13 bases. The V segment lost 0 bases and the J segment 10 bases; nucleotides outside the gene matches: 9. Germline V gene data show CDR1 as DFQATT and CDR2 as SNEGSKA (reference sequence). The length of the CDR3 is 16 residues.